This T cell receptor beta chain was found in a study of sequential checkpoint blockade in melanoma. Across the study: Arm A got nivolumab then ipilimumab; arm B the reverse, 1:1. Both treatment sequences were followed by maintenance nivolumab.

Treatment defined: randomized to nivolumab then ipilimumab (arm A) or the reverse (arm B). No patient had prior DNA-damaging chemotherapy. From thawed PBMCs, live CD3+CD8+ cells negative for CD19 and CD56 were sorted. Data came from immunoSEQ multiplex PCR; TCRdb stores just in-frame clones and leaves some out. The data show some 6,900 clones, 50% to 75% seen once. Germline values: CDR1 SEHNR, CDR2 FQNEAQ (reference sequence). The CDR3 is made up of 17 amino acids. Trimming removed 0 bases from V and 0 bases from J, with 11 bases in between. This specimen consisted of CD8+ T cells sorted from blood (inferred from file names), obtained from a patient given nivolumab and ipilimumab in sequence. This receptor was taken from a human donor with melanoma. This chain uses TRBV7-9 with TRBJ1-4; D is uncertain. The CDR3 coding sequence is TGTGCCAGCAGCTTAGCTGCGGCGGGTACAACTAATGAAAAACTGTTTTTT. Translating it yields CASSLAAAGTTNEKLFF.